The rows below give T cell receptor beta chains drawn from one sample of a study of CD8+ T cells in alopecia areata. The table came from immunoSEQ multiplex PCR; TCRdb's copy has only in-frame clones and leaves some out. Of 100,000 to 150,000 clones in the sample, over 60% were seen once. Sequencing was performed on CD4+ T cells sorted from blood. These receptors were collected from a human donor in good health. Both conserved end residues are part of each CDR3. D genes are given only for firm matches. The listing skips clone size in some rows; elsewhere it reads once, few, many or a size class.

v_gene	j_gene	d_gene	abundance	CDR3aa	CDR3nt
TRBV9	TRBJ2-7	.	few	CASSVGTSYEQYF	TGTGCCAGCAGCGTTGGCACCTCCTACGAGCAGTACTTC
TRBV30	TRBJ1-6	.	.	CAWSVSSPLHF	TGTGCCTGGAGTGTCAGTTCACCCCTCCACTTT
TRBV2	TRBJ2-4	.	.	CASSEEGLARDIQYF	TGTGCCAGCAGTGAAGAGGGGTTAGCCAGGGACATTCAGTACTTC
TRBV29-1	TRBJ1-5	TRBD1	few	CSVLTGLSGNQPQHF	TGCAGCGTGTTGACAGGGCTGAGTGGCAATCAGCCCCAGCATTTT
TRBV4-2	TRBJ1-5	.	.	CASSQEGTGRGNQPQHF	TGTGCCAGCAGCCAAGAAGGTACGGGTAGGGGCAATCAGCCCCAGCATTTT
TRBV2	TRBJ1-5	.	.	CASLDREGNQPQHF	TGTGCCAGCCTAGACCGGGAAGGCAATCAGCCCCAGCATTTT
TRBV27	TRBJ1-5	.	.	CASSLRLGPQHF	TGTGCCAGCAGTTTACGTTTGGGGCCCCAGCATTTT
TRBV18	TRBJ1-1	.	.	CASSERTEAFF	TGTGCCAGCTCAGAAAGGACTGAAGCTTTCTTT
TRBV29-1	TRBJ1-1	.	.	CSFGVEAFF	TGCAGCTTCGGTGTAGAAGCTTTCTTT
TRBV27	TRBJ1-5	TRBD1	.	CASSAKQGGGNQPQHF	TGTGCCAGCAGTGCGAAGCAGGGGGGTGGCAATCAGCCCCAGCATTTT
TRBV7-3	TRBJ2-1	.	.	CASSQLVSRRHEQFF	TGTGCCAGCAGCCAACTAGTGAGCCGCCGACATGAGCAGTTCTTC
TRBV5-1	TRBJ1-2	.	once	CASSFLGGYGYTF	TGCGCCAGCAGCTTTTTAGGAGGCTATGGCTACACCTTC
TRBV11-2	TRBJ2-4	.	.	CASSFGGFLAKNIQYF	TGTGCCAGCAGCTTCGGCGGGTTCCTAGCCAAAAACATTCAGTACTTC
TRBV18	TRBJ1-6	.	few	CASSSGNNSPLHF	TGTGCCAGCTCCTCGGGGAATAATTCACCCCTCCACTTT
TRBV10-3	TRBJ2-3	.	.	CAISGGPGTDTQYF	TGTGCCATCAGTGGGGGGCCGGGCACAGATACGCAGTATTTT
TRBV30	TRBJ1-5	.	.	CAWAGTSDQPQHF	TGTGCCTGGGCCGGGACCTCAGATCAGCCCCAGCATTTT
TRBV7-2	TRBJ2-7	TRBD2	.	CASSPAGSGGTYEQYF	TGTGCCAGCAGTCCAGCGGGTAGCGGGGGGACCTACGAGCAGTACTTC
TRBV10-1	TRBJ2-1	.	few	CASGPSRNEQFF	TGCGCCAGCGGACCCTCTCGAAATGAGCAGTTCTTC
TRBV7-7	TRBJ1-2	.	.	CASSLSNSLYGYTF	TGTGCCAGCAGCTTAAGTAACTCCCTGTATGGCTACACCTTC
TRBV12-5	TRBJ2-3	.	.	CASGFLANTQYF	TGTGCTAGTGGTTTCTTGGCAAATACGCAGTATTTT
TRBV5-1	TRBJ2-2	.	.	CASSLDVANTGELFF	TGCGCCAGCAGCCTGGACGTCGCGAACACCGGGGAGCTGTTTTTT
TRBV6-5	TRBJ1-1	.	.	CASSRQPVGEAFF	TGTGCCAGCAGCCGACAACCCGTGGGAGAAGCTTTCTTT
TRBV20-1	TRBJ1-1	.	.	CSASRDTEAFF	TGCAGTGCTAGTAGGGACACTGAAGCTTTCTTT
TRBV18	TRBJ2-3	.	.	CASSPTAGSTDTQYF	TGTGCCAGCTCACCAACGGCAGGTTCCACAGATACGCAGTATTTT
TRBV29-1	TRBJ2-7	.	.	CSVDIEGYEQYF	TGCAGCGTTGATATCGAGGGTTACGAGCAGTACTTC
TRBV23-1	TRBJ1-1	.	once	CASTSGGTEAFF	TGCGCCAGCACGTCCGGAGGGACTGAAGCTTTCTTT
TRBV29-1	TRBJ1-1	.	.	CSVAFTGNTEAFF	TGCAGCGTTGCCTTTACAGGGAACACTGAAGCTTTCTTT